These 16 T cell receptor beta chains were all obtained from the same sample, sequenced in a study of T cells in localized non-small cell lung cancer. The table came from immunoSEQ multiplex PCR; TCRdb's copy has only in-frame clones and leaves some out. The repertoire holds 1,500 to 2,000 clones, with roughly a quarter as singletons. The material was lung tumor tissue, obtained before any cancer treatment. The source of these receptors is a male donor aged 60 or older with stage II lung adenocarcinoma.

This clone turned up a few times. The rearrangement links TRBV9 to TRBJ1-1; possible D gene TRBD1, 6 bases. The germline V gene encodes CDR1 SGDLS and CDR2 YYNGEE. Deletions cut 4 bases from V and 3 bases from J, with 13 bases between. This CDR3 contains 14 residues. CDR3 sequence (DNA): TGTGCCAGCAGCACCAGGGGTTCGGACACTGAAGCTTTCTTT. Residues: CASSTRGSDTEAFF.

The chain joins TRBV18 to TRBJ2-3; 13 nucleotides agree with TRBD2. Unmatched junction bases numbered 14, after V lost 2 bases and J lost 6 bases. CDR1 is KGHSH, CDR2 LQKENI, per germline. The CDR3 spans 19 residues. This CDR3 is CASSPGSGTSGAWTDTQYF. For the CDR3, the DNA is TGTGCCAGCTCACCAGGAAGCGGGACTAGCGGGGCATGGACGGATACGCAGTATTTT.

The chain employs TRBV29-1 and TRBJ1-5, with D uncertain. The V end was cut by 7 bases, the J end by 1 base, with 11 bases between. The CDR3 is made up of 13 amino acids. The germline V gene has CDR1 SQVTM and CDR2 ANQGSEA. The CDR3 region has the DNA TGCAGCGCCCTTCTCCGCAGCAATCAGCCCCAGCATTTT. This encodes CSALLRSNQPQHF.

The chain carries TRBV11-3 and TRBJ2-1; 8 bases fit TRBD2. From germline, CDR1 is SGHNT and CDR2 YENEEA. V trimming: 2 bases; J trimming: 8 bases; junction bases outside the gene matches: 14. This CDR3 has 17 amino acids. CDR3 nucleotide sequence: TGTGCCAGCAGCTTACTCGCGGGGGGCTCAGTTGTCGATGAGCAGTTCTTC. This encodes CASSLLAGGSVVDEQFF.

The chain is built from TRBV5-1 and TRBJ1-1; weak D call: TRBD1 (6 bases). Germline CDR1 SGHRS, CDR2 YFSETQ. With 2 bases removed from V and 4 bases from J, the gap between germline ends came to 18 bases. There are 16 residues in the CDR3. CDR3 sequence: CASSLTINRVGTEAFF. In DNA, the CDR3 is TGCGCCAGCAGCTTAACGATTAACAGGGTCGGCACTGAAGCTTTCTTT. Complete variable domain (other parts from reference TRBV5-1 and TRBJ1-1): KAGVTQTPRYLIKTRGQQVTLSCSPISGHRSVSWYQQTPGQGLQFLFEYFSETQRNKGNFPGRFSGRQFSNSRSEMNVSTLELGDSALYLCASSLTINRVGTEAFFGQGTRLTVV.

This clone was seen only a few times. The CDR3 nucleotides are TGTGCCTCCCGGGGCGCTAATGAAAAACTGTTTTTT. Protein sequence: CASRGANEKLFF. This chain links TRBV2 with TRBJ1-4, with D perhaps matching TRBD1 (5 bases). CDR1 is SNHLY, CDR2 FYNNEI, per germline. The V gene lost 11 bases and the J gene lost 3 bases, with 10 bases spanning the gap. CDR3 length equals 12 residues.

This clone is labeled medium-sized. This sequence joins TRBV11-3 and TRBJ2-2; TRBD1 matches 8 bases. Germline V gene data show CDR1 as SGHNT and CDR2 as YENEEA. Trimming cost V 6 bases and J 5 bases; bases outside gene matches: 5. The CDR3 is 14 amino acids. The CDR3 region has the DNA TGTGCCAGCAGGCAGGGGGCGGGTACCGGGGAGCTGTTTTTT. This gives the protein CASRQGAGTGELFF.

The chain carries TRBV14 and TRBJ1-2; 8 nucleotides align to TRBD1. The germline V gene encodes CDR1 SGHDN and CDR2 FVKESK. The V segment lost 4 bases and the J segment 4 bases; nucleotides outside the gene matches: 11. The CDR3 is 16 residues long. The DNA for the CDR3 is TGTGCCAGCAGCCCAGGGACAGGCTGGTTTTCCTATGGCTACACCTTC. Residues: CASSPGTGWFSYGYTF.

Only a few counts were recorded for this clone. The chain links TRBV15 to TRBJ1-4; no clear D gene. CDR3 length: 14 residues. The germline V gene has CDR1 LNHNV and CDR2 YYDKDF (reference sequence). With 0 bases removed from V and 5 bases from J, the gap between germline ends came to 7 bases. Here the CDR3 DNA reads TGTGCCACCAGCAGAGATCGAGTCAATGAAAAACTGTTTTTT. It codes for CATSRDRVNEKLFF.

The gene calls are TRBV10-1 and TRBJ2-3; 11 bases align to TRBD2. Trimming removed 6 bases from V and 3 bases from J; junction bases left unmatched: 5. Per germline, CDR1 WNHNN and CDR2 SYGVQD (reference sequence). This CDR3 has 15 residues. The DNA for the CDR3 is TGCGCCAGCAGCCGAACTAGCGGGGGAACAGATACGCAGTATTTT. Amino acids: CASSRTSGGTDTQYF.

V is TRBV18 and J is TRBJ2-7; 8 nucleotides line up with TRBD2. V was pared by 3 bases and J by 4 bases, with 8 bases of the junction left unmatched. CDR3 length: 15 amino acids. Germline CDR1 reads KGHSH; CDR2 reads LQKENI. The CDR3 DNA reads TGTGCCAGCTCACCTCCCGGGGGGGGCCGATACGAGCAGTACTTC. Its translation: CASSPPGGGRYEQYF.

In this sample, this clone is medium-sized. The rearrangement links TRBV11-3 to TRBJ2-1, with TRBD2 matching 7 bases. The CDR3 spans 15 residues. Germline loops: CDR1 SGHNT, CDR2 YENEEA. V gave up 4 bases and J gave up 3 bases; unmatched junction bases: 6. CDR3 in amino acids: CASSSDGTNYNEQFF. CDR3 nucleotide sequence: TGTGCCAGCAGCTCCGACGGGACTAACTACAATGAGCAGTTCTTC.

This clone was detected only a few times. The gene calls are TRBV6-8 and TRBJ1-3; D call uncertain. Trimming took off 5 bases at V and 1 base at J, with 12 bases between the two ends. The germline gives CDR1 MNHGY, CDR2 SAAAGT. This CDR3 is 15 amino acids long. The CDR3 DNA reads as TGTGCCAGCAGTAATCATGGGCAGTCTGGAAACACCATATATTTT. This sequence encodes CASSNHGQSGNTIYF.

The DNA of the CDR3 is TGCAGCGTTGTGACACAGGGGATCCCCAATGGCTACACCTTC. Translated: CSVVTQGIPNGYTF. The gene calls are TRBV29-1 and TRBJ1-2; TRBD1 aligns across 7 bases. Germline V gene data show CDR1 as SQVTM and CDR2 as ANQGSEA. CDR3 size: 14 residues. V gave up 4 bases and J gave up 6 bases; unmatched junction bases: 11.

V is TRBV11-3 and J is TRBJ1-2, with D maybe TRBD1 (6 bases). The germline V gene has CDR1 SGHNT and CDR2 YENEEA. The CDR3 consists of 16 residues. The germline V and J ends were trimmed by 5 bases and 3 bases, with 19 bases remaining between them. CDR3 loop: CASSQRGQLNYYGYTF. The CDR3 DNA sequence: TGTGCCAGCAGCCAGCGCGGACAGTTGAATTACTATGGCTACACCTTC.

There are a few counts of this clone. The CDR3: CASSLRGGTDTQYF. The CDR3, as DNA: TGTGCCAGCAGCTTGCGGGGGGGCACAGATACGCAGTATTTT. The V and J genes are TRBV11-3 and TRBJ2-3, with 8 bases fitting TRBD2. Germline-derived CDR1 and CDR2 are SGHNT and YENEEA. This CDR3 is 14 amino acids long. With 3 bases clipped from V and 1 base from J, the junction kept 0 bases outside the gene matches.